Detailed here is one T cell receptor beta chain. This CDR3 spans 11 amino acids. The ends were cut back, 0 bases at V and 8 bases at J, with 7 bases in the middle. Germline CDR1 DFQATT, CDR2 SNEGSKA (reference sequence). This entry comes from a study of blood T cell repertoires in COVID-19. Overall study context: Collection of acute and convalescent COVID-19 samples took place in the United States, Italy and Spain.

Authors' methods: Estimation of nucleated cell counts was performed using reference gene primer amplification. The method was immunoSEQ multiplex PCR; TCRdb's version includes in-frame clones alone and lacks a portion of them. V and J calls and clone size follow that table, whereas D and trimming were derived from the DNA. The profile covers approximately 240,000 clones, with 70% to 85% appearing a single time and 4% to 6% taken by the ten largest. Material for sequencing was peripheral blood. The sequence derives from a woman at least 80 years old with active or convalescent COVID-19. This chain joins TRBV20-1 and TRBJ1-1, with a weak D call TRBD1 (5 bases). Written as DNA, the CDR3 is TGCAGTGCTAGAGATGGGGGGGAAGCTTTCTTT. This gives the protein CSARDGGEAFF.